This T cell receptor (beta chain) was found in a study of vaccination effects on CD4 cells after COVID-19. Whole-study findings and limits: There was marked clonal contraction among infection- and vaccine-induced clones late after vaccination.

Of note for this clone: Its antigen is not identified.

Within the ViraFEST assay, antigen-specific CD4+ T cells underwent expansion with viral peptide pools prior to sequencing. Culture proceeded for approximately 10 days, and CD4+ T cells were then isolated. SARS-CoV-2 infection was confirmed by PCR in the person between March and December 2020. Vaccination of participants consisted of two doses of either the BNT162b2 or mRNA-1273 vaccine. Here immunoSEQ multiplex PCR was the method, and the copy in TCRdb shows in-frame clones only, minus some. The table records 17,000 or so clones, less than 85% of them present only once. The CDR3 sequence is 15 residues long. CDR1 and CDR2 from the germline V gene are SGHRS and YFSETQ. The V gene end was trimmed by 4 bases and the J gene end by 4 bases; junction bases not matched to a gene: 5.

This specimen was CD4+ T cells from PBMCs cultured with SARS-CoV-2 spike peptides, taken after COVID-19 vaccination. The chain has TRBV5-1 and TRBJ2-5, with 12 bases that match TRBD2. This TCR derives from a human donor who had a prior SARS-CoV-2 infection. In DNA form, the CDR3 reads TGCGCCAGCAGCGCGACTAGCGGGGGACCAGAGACCCAGTACTTC. Protein product: CASSATSGGPETQYF.